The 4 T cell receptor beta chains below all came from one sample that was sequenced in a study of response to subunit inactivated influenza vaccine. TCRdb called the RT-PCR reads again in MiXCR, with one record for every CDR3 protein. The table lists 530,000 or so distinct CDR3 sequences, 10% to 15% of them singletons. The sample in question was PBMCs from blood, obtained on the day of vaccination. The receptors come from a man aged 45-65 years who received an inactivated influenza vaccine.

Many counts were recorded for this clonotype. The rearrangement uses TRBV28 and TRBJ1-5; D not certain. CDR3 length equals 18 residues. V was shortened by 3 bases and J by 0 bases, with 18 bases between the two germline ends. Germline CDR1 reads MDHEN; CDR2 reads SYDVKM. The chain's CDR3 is CASSFPSRGGSSNQPQHF. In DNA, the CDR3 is TGTGCCAGCAGTTTCCCCTCTCGTGGCGGGTCTAGCAATCAGCCCCAGCATTTT.

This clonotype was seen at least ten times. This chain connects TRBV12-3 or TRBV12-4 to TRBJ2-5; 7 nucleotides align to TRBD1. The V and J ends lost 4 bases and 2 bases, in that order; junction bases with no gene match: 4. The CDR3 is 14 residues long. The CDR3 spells CASSWPGQQETQYF. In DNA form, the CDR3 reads TGTGCCAGCAGTTGGCCGGGACAGCAAGAGACCCAGTACTTC.

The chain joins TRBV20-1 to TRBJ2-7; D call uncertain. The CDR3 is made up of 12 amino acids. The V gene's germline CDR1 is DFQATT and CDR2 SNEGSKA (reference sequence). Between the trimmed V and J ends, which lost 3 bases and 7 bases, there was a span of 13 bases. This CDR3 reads CSASLQGGEQYF. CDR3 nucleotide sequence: TGCAGTGCTAGTTTGCAAGGCGGAGAGCAGTACTTC.

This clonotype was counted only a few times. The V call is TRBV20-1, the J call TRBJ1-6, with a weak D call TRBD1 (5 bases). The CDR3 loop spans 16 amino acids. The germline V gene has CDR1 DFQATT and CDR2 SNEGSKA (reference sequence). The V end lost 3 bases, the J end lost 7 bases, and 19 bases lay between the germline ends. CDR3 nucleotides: TGCAGTGCTAGTGGTTCGGGGGGTTCGGTAAATTCACCCCTCCACTTT. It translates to CSASGSGGSVNSPLHF.